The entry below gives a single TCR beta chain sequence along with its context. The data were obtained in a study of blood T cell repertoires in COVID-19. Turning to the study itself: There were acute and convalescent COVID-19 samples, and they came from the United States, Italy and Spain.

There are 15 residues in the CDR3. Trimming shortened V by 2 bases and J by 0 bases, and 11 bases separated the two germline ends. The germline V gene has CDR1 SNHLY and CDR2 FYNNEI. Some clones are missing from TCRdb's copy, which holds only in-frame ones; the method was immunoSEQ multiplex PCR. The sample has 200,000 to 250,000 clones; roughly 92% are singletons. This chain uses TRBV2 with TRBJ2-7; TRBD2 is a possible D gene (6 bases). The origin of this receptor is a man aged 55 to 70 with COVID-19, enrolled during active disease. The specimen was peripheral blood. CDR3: CASSEYGGRSYEQYF. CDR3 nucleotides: TGTGCCAGCAGTGAATACGGGGGACGCTCCTACGAGCAGTACTTC.